Following are 32 T cell receptor beta chains from one sample sequenced in a study of graft-versus-host responses after intestinal transplantation. No cognate antigen is known for these TCRs. Libraries were prepared by immunoSEQ multiplex PCR; TCRdb keeps only in-frame clonotypes and omits some of them. The table lists 130,000 to 150,000 clones, nearly 95% of them singletons, with approximately 0.2% in the top ten. The sequences come from unstimulated CD4+ T cells sorted from spleen or lymph node cells, collected before intestinal transplant. The receptors shown here come from a human donor who received an intestinal transplant.

Details on this clone: Distinct nucleotide sequences in the sample also encode this CDR3. The chain links TRBV19 to TRBJ2-7; weak D call: TRBD1 (5 bases). The CDR3 has 13 residues. V was trimmed by 6 bases and J by 2 bases, leaving 11 bases between them. The germline CDR1 and CDR2 sequences are LNHDA and SQIVND (reference sequence). CDR3: CASSGQGPYEQYF. CDR3 nucleotides: TGTGCCAGTAGCGGTCAGGGCCCCTACGAGCAGTACTTC.

The rearrangement joins TRBV4-3 to TRBJ2-7; a weak D match, TRBD2 (5 bases). Germline V gene data show CDR1 as LGHNA and CDR2 as YSLEER. V was clipped by 0 bases and J by 4 bases, with 16 bases between them. The CDR3 consists of 16 residues. CDR3 DNA sequence: TGCGCCAGCAGCCAAGATTTAGTAGCTAGCAGATACGAGCAGTACTTC. This sequence encodes CASSQDLVASRYEQYF.

The chain links TRBV19 to TRBJ2-2; 8 bases line up with TRBD1. V lost 8 bases to trimming and J lost 2 bases; unmatched junction nucleotides: 10. The germline CDR1 and CDR2 sequences are LNHDA and SQIVND (reference sequence). This CDR3 spans 16 amino acids. CDR3 region: CASQKDRGLNTGELFF. DNA for the CDR3: TGTGCCAGTCAAAAAGACAGGGGCTTAAACACCGGGGAGCTGTTTTTT.

The CDR3 DNA follows: TGTGCCTGGACCCCAGAATTCGAATCACCCCTCCACTTT. Translated: CAWTPEFESPLHF. The genes are TRBV30 and TRBJ1-6, with unresolved D. The germline CDR1 and CDR2 sequences are GTSNPN and SVGIG (reference sequence). V lost 4 bases and J 10 bases, leaving 14 bases between the germline ends. CDR3 length: 13 residues.

The chain joins TRBV28 to TRBJ1-1, with 7 bases aligning to TRBD1. This CDR3 spans 16 amino acids. CDR1 is MDHEN and CDR2 is SYDVKM in the germline V gene. The V segment lost 7 bases and the J segment 0 bases; nucleotides outside the gene matches: 11. DNA for the CDR3: TGTGCCAGCACCGAAGGGGGCGGCTACATGAACACTGAAGCTTTCTTT. Its translation is CASTEGGGYMNTEAFF.

The genes are TRBV19 and TRBJ2-7; 8 bases fit TRBD1. Unmatched junction bases numbered 11, after V lost 3 bases and J lost 7 bases. Looked up from germline, CDR1 is LNHDA and CDR2 is SQIVND (reference sequence). CDR3 length: 15 amino acids. The chain's CDR3 is CASSIGWDRPGEQYF. In DNA, the CDR3 is TGTGCCAGTAGTATCGGGTGGGACAGGCCGGGAGAGCAGTACTTC.

The chain couples TRBV6-9 to TRBJ2-5, with D possibly being TRBD2 (5 bases). Germline V gene sequence: CDR1 MNHGY, CDR2 SVAAGI. Trimming took 6 bases from V and 7 from J, leaving 9 bases between them. The CDR3 runs 11 residues. CDR3 sequence: CASSSRGTQYF. As DNA, the CDR3 is TGTGCCAGCAGCTCACGGGGGACCCAGTACTTC.

This chain joins TRBV18 and TRBJ2-7, with 8 bases lining up with TRBD1. The CDR3 has 14 amino acids. Germline CDR1 KGHSH, CDR2 LQKENI. V lost 6 bases to trimming and J lost 3 bases; unmatched junction nucleotides: 7. CDR3 DNA: TGTGCCAGCTCCCAACAGACAGGGGTCTACGAGCAGTACTTC. Translating gives CASSQQTGVYEQYF.

The rearrangement uses TRBV28 and TRBJ1-2; 9 bases match TRBD1. Germline lookup yields CDR1 MDHEN and CDR2 SYDVKM. The CDR3 is 16 amino acids. V was pared by 5 bases and J by 5 bases, with 12 bases of the junction left unmatched. The CDR3 bases are TGTGCCAGCAGTCTTCGAACAGGGGGCAGTATATATGGCTACACCTTC. It specifies CASSLRTGGSIYGYTF.

The chain is built from TRBV28 and TRBJ2-7, with 8 nucleotides matching TRBD1. Germline V gives CDR1 MDHEN, CDR2 SYDVKM. The J segment lost 3 bases and the V segment lost 6 bases, leaving 7 bases of the junction unmatched. The CDR3 is 14 amino acids. The CDR3 DNA reads as TGTGCCAGCAGATACCCAGGGGGCCGCTACGAGCAGTACTTC. Translating gives CASRYPGGRYEQYF.

The chain carries TRBV7-2 and TRBJ2-1; D unclear. The CDR3 runs 13 residues. Per the germline V gene, CDR1 is SGHTA and CDR2 is FQGNSA. Trimming took 1 base from V and 10 from J, leaving 11 bases between them. CDR3 region: CASSLVPLGEQFF. CDR3 nucleotides: TGTGCCAGCAGCTTAGTTCCTCTTGGCGAGCAGTTCTTC.

This clone was picked up one time. The same CDR3 also results from other DNA sequences found in this sample. The CDR3 bases are TGTGCCAGTAGTCTAGCGGGAGGCTCCTACAATGAGCAGTTCTTC. Translation gives CASSLAGGSYNEQFF. The chain recombines TRBV19 with TRBJ2-1, with 11 bases that match TRBD2. The CDR3 length is 15 residues. V lost 5 bases and J lost 0; bases outside the gene matches: 0. Per the germline V gene, CDR1 is LNHDA and CDR2 is SQIVND (reference sequence).

Only one count was recorded for this clone. V gene TRBV6-5 combines with J gene TRBJ2-7; 8 nucleotides agree with TRBD2. V was pared by 5 bases and J by 3 bases, with 6 bases of the junction left unmatched. Germline V lookup: CDR1 MNHEY, CDR2 SVGAGI. This CDR3 is 14 amino acids long. DNA of the CDR3: TGTGCCAGCAGTACGGGAGGGTTCGGCTACGAGCAGTACTTC. This codes for CASSTGGFGYEQYF.

The chain carries TRBV7-3 and TRBJ1-2, with TRBD1 identical over 7 bases. CDR3 length: 18 amino acids. The germline V gene encodes CDR1 SGHTA and CDR2 FQGTGA. J was trimmed by 6 bases and V by 0 bases; bases with no gene match: 16. DNA of the CDR3: TGTGCCAGCAGCTTAACGGGGACGGTAGGGGGCGCCCGGGATGGCTACACCTTC. Encoded protein: CASSLTGTVGGARDGYTF.

The genes are TRBV29-1 and TRBJ2-1; 8 bases match TRBD2. The germline V gene has CDR1 SQVTM and CDR2 ANQGSEA. The CDR3 has 13 residues. The junction had 3 bases not matched to a gene; V was cut back by 4 bases and J by 4 bases. The CDR3 sequence: CSVVTSGYNEQFF. The CDR3 nucleotides are TGCAGCGTTGTTACTAGCGGTTACAATGAGCAGTTCTTC.

This chain joins TRBV7-8 and TRBJ1-5, with D unresolved. Per germline, CDR1 SGHVS and CDR2 FQNEAQ. Trimming left V 5 bases short and J 0 bases short, with 20 bases between. This CDR3 is 18 amino acids long. The DNA for the CDR3 is TGTGCCAGCAGCGCAGGACTGGCCCCCCCTTATAGCAATCAGCCCCAGCATTTT. The encoded protein is CASSAGLAPPYSNQPQHF.

The rearrangement joins TRBV15 to TRBJ2-7; 8 nucleotides align to TRBD2. This CDR3 has 17 amino acids. The ends lost 0 bases at V and 3 bases at J; junction bases unmatched: 10. Germline CDR1 LNHNV, CDR2 YYDKDF (reference sequence). The CDR3 coding sequence is TGTGCCACCAGCAGAGATTCCCAATTAGCGGGATACTACGAGCAGTACTTC. As protein: CATSRDSQLAGYYEQYF.

The chain carries TRBV10-3 and TRBJ1-2; tentatively, D is TRBD1 (5 bases). Germline V gene sequence: CDR1 ENHRY, CDR2 SYGVKD. Trimming took off 4 bases at V and 8 bases at J, with 20 bases between the two ends. The CDR3 runs 15 residues. CDR3: CAISAKRDYLGGYTF. The DNA of the CDR3 is TGTGCCATCAGTGCGAAGAGGGACTACCTGGGGGGCTACACCTTC.

The genes are TRBV7-2 and TRBJ2-3; 8 nucleotides line up with TRBD2. CDR1 and CDR2 from the germline V gene are SGHTA and FQGNSA. Trimming removed 5 bases from V and 3 bases from J; junction bases left unmatched: 7. This CDR3 spans 15 amino acids. CDR3 nucleotide sequence: TGTGCCAGCAGCCCGGGGGGCGGGGGGACAGATACGCAGTATTTT. It codes for CASSPGGGGTDTQYF.

The chain couples TRBV5-1 to TRBJ1-1, with a weak D call TRBD1 (6 bases). Germline assignment: CDR1 SGHRS and CDR2 YFSETQ. This CDR3 is 13 amino acids long. The V and J ends lost 5 bases and 7 bases respectively, with 15 bases between them. The CDR3 region is CASRVGQSDEAFF. In DNA form, the CDR3 reads TGCGCCAGCAGGGTTGGACAGTCCGATGAAGCTTTCTTT.

The chain employs TRBV18 and TRBJ1-1; 9 bases are a match to TRBD1. Germline V lookup: CDR1 KGHSH, CDR2 LQKENI. This CDR3 comprises 16 residues. Trimming at V came to 3 bases and at J to 3 bases, leaving 8 bases not matched to a gene. In DNA, the CDR3 is TGTGCCAGCTCACCCCGGGACAGGGTCTTTCACACTGAAGCTTTCTTT. This translates into CASSPRDRVFHTEAFF.

The chain links TRBV2 to TRBJ2-1, with TRBD2 identical over 8 bases. The CDR3 consists of 18 residues. V lost 7 bases to trimming and J lost 5 bases; unmatched junction nucleotides: 19. The germline V gene encodes CDR1 SNHLY and CDR2 FYNNEI. Written as DNA, the CDR3 is TGTGCCAGCAAGCCTCAAGGACCGCGGGAGCGGGAGAACAATGAGCAGTTCTTC. Protein sequence: CASKPQGPRERENNEQFF.

This chain joins TRBV18 and TRBJ1-4; weak D call: TRBD1 (6 bases). The germline gives CDR1 KGHSH, CDR2 LQKENI. The V and J ends lost 9 bases and 0 bases respectively, with 8 bases between them. There are 13 residues in the CDR3. Written as DNA, the CDR3 is TGTGCCAGGCCAGGGGCAACTAATGAAAAACTGTTTTTT. Translating it yields CARPGATNEKLFF.

The gene calls are TRBV30 and TRBJ1-5; D not resolved. Trimming cost V 6 bases and J 5 bases, with 14 bases left between them. The CDR3 extends over 13 amino acids. Germline V gene data show CDR1 as GTSNPN and CDR2 as SVGIG (reference sequence). The CDR3 DNA reads as TGTGCCTGTTGTGGGCAGAAGGATCAGCCCCAGCATTTT. Translated: CACCGQKDQPQHF. The full variable domain, with the rest looked up from reference TRBV30 and TRBJ1-5, is SQTIHQWPATLVQPVGSPLSLECTVEGTSNPNLYWYRQAAGRGLQLLFYSVGIGQISSEVPQNLSASRPQDRQFILSSKKLLLSDSGFYLCACCGQKDQPQHFGDGTRLSIL.

This clone was recorded only once. The V gene is TRBV6-1, the J gene TRBJ1-6; 7 bases line up with TRBD1. With V trimmed by 6 bases and J by 3 bases, 5 bases remained unmatched. From germline, CDR1 is MNHNS and CDR2 SASEGT. CDR3 length equals 15 residues. CDR3 amino acids: CASSRDSYYNSPLHF. CDR3 DNA sequence: TGTGCCAGCAGCCGGGACAGTTACTATAATTCACCCCTCCACTTT.

V gene TRBV27 combines with J gene TRBJ2-7; 8 bases map to TRBD2. From germline, CDR1 is MNHEY and CDR2 SMNVEV (reference sequence). There are 16 residues in the CDR3. The V gene end was trimmed by 2 bases and the J gene end by 6 bases; junction bases not matched to a gene: 12. CDR3 coding DNA: TGTGCCAGCAGTTTACGGGAGGGTCTATCGGGTTCCGAGCAGTACTTC. This gives the protein CASSLREGLSGSEQYF.

This clone was observed a handful of times. The rearrangement links TRBV5-3 to TRBJ2-7, with TRBD2 as a possible D gene (6 bases). TRBV5-3 is annotated as an ORF whose role is uncertain. The CDR3 runs 14 residues. V shed 6 bases and J shed 0 bases, with 13 bases lying between them. CDR3 region: CARIGYGSSYEQYF. CDR3 DNA sequence: TGTGCCAGAATAGGGTACGGGAGCTCCTACGAGCAGTACTTC.

Worth noting for this clone: A junction end diverges from the germline sequence, so it may reflect a read error. CDR3 loop: CANSFDGVQETQYF. CDR3 bases: TGTGCCAACAGCTTCGACGGCGTCCAAGAGACCCAGTACTTC. The rearrangement uses TRBV7-2 and TRBJ2-5; D not resolved. CDR1 is SGHTA and CDR2 is FQGNSA in the germline V gene. This CDR3 contains 14 residues.

V gene TRBV11-3 combines with J gene TRBJ1-5; 7 bases map to TRBD1. V dropped 0 bases and J dropped 6; count of bases not matched to a gene: 11. The CDR3 loop spans 17 amino acids. The V gene's germline CDR1 is SGHNT and CDR2 YENEEA. The CDR3 reads CASSLESGGLMSQPQHF. CDR3 DNA: TGTGCCAGCAGCTTAGAGTCAGGGGGTTTGATGAGTCAGCCCCAGCATTTT.

This chain uses TRBV7-3 with TRBJ1-1, with 8 bases fitting TRBD1. The CDR3 has 16 amino acids. Germline trimming cut 2 bases from V and 4 bases from J; bases unmatched to any gene: 9. Germline V gene data show CDR1 as SGHTA and CDR2 as FQGTGA. The CDR3 bases are TGTGCCAGCAGCTTAGGCATTCAGGGGGCCAGCACTGAAGCTTTCTTT. Residues: CASSLGIQGASTEAFF.

CDR3 residues: CASATGAKFGGYTF. CDR3 bases: TGTGCCAGCGCCACCGGGGCCAAGTTTGGTGGCTACACCTTC. The rearrangement joins TRBV28 to TRBJ1-2, with D perhaps matching TRBD1 (5 bases). Germline V gene data show CDR1 as MDHEN and CDR2 as SYDVKM. This CDR3 is 14 amino acids long. Trimming cost V 8 bases and J 7 bases, with 20 bases left between them.

J is TRBJ2-1 and V is TRBV6-1, with 8 bases matching TRBD1. Germline loops: CDR1 MNHNS, CDR2 SASEGT. This CDR3 comprises 14 residues. Unmatched junction bases numbered 7, after V lost 6 bases and J lost 6 bases. The CDR3 reads CASRPGQASNEQFF. CDR3 bases: TGTGCCAGCAGACCGGGACAGGCCTCCAATGAGCAGTTCTTC.